The subject of this entry is one TCR beta chain. The antigen this receptor binds is unknown. The input lacks base qualities; no much larger clone sits a single base away. Library construction relied on the immunoSEQ multiplex PCR assay. The original methods were these. A statistical classification framework was built for diagnosing cytomegalovirus status from the catalog of TCR beta chain sequences. The immuneACCESS repertoire file appears here via TCRdb, limited to in-frame rearrangements. These files lack a portion of the clones; in checked studies, under half of the deficit traces to unresolved V genes, and the cause of the others is not known. V and J calls and clone size are copied from that table; D and trimming were computed from the DNA. In this sample the table shows hundreds of thousands of clones, approximately 84% of which occur a single time. 12% of the sample is in the top ten clones.

Donors formed part of the validation cohort, which comprised 120 or so subjects and was distinct from the first cohort of under 750 subjects. The data belong to a study of cytomegalovirus exposure and HLA in healthy donors (dated by TCRdb to about 2017). Regarding the research as a whole: According to a later analysis, the roughly 130 validation repertoires were produced on the same platform as the 700 or so repertoires of the first cohort. The study aimed to test whether cataloging public T cell receptors could reveal signatures of past pathogen exposure. To predict cytomegalovirus infection status, the study brought together high-throughput TCR immunosequencing, statistical association of individual TCRs with disease status, and machine learning. Along with the 666-subject first cohort, a separate validation cohort of around 110 different subjects was used. Beyond this particular receptor, the publication reports: Of the cluster scores, 90% to 95% were above 0 in a later analysis, which found that TCRs clustered in the first cohort also tended to co-occur in the roughly 130 validation repertoires. The study listed around 160 TCR beta chains as associated with cytomegalovirus. The classifier was reported to diagnose cytomegalovirus status with high specificity and sensitivity in both the original and validation cohorts. The validation cohort had no HLA typing available for a later analysis, so co-occurrence within that cohort was assessed over all 110 or so repertoires. Across donors, most TCR sequences were observed very rarely, whereas some public TCRs were present in many individuals. Three of the identified cytomegalovirus-associated TCR beta chains were confirmed in vitro to be specific for cytomegalovirus antigens. It was suggested by the authors that the approach could potentially be generalized to other disease states and immunological phenotypes.

According to the germline V gene, CDR1 reads MRHNA and CDR2 reads SNTAGT. From cysteine to phenylalanine, the CDR3 is 15 amino acids long. Kept here is only the CDR3 DNA, which spans 45 bases and is read in frame from base 1. V is trimmed back by 2 bases and J by 1 base, and the junction contains 3 bases that no gene match accounts for. The receptor was isolated from a man aged 18 to 30 in good health and CMV-seropositive. The chain links TRBV6-4 with TRBJ2-3; TRBD2 matches 7 bases in the middle. Source material: PBMCs. The CDR3 protein is CASSDGLGGTDTQYF. The sequence in DNA is TGTGCCAGCAGTGACGGACTAGGGGGCACAGATACGCAGTATTTT.